What follows are 23 T cell receptor beta chains derived from one specimen sequenced in a study of blood T cell repertoires in COVID-19. Clones were read by immunoSEQ multiplex PCR, and TCRdb kept only the in-frame ones, dropping some. This sample has under 250,000 clones; roughly 80% occur once, and the top ten carry about 7.2%. The sequencing input was peripheral blood. Receptors originate from a woman in her 70s with acute or convalescent COVID-19.

The CDR3 loop reads CASSEVQGANPRGYTF. The DNA for the CDR3 is TGTGCCAGCAGTGAAGTACAGGGGGCGAATCCGAGGGGCTACACCTTC. The rearrangement links TRBV2 to TRBJ1-2; 9 bases fit TRBD1. Unmatched junction bases numbered 11, after V lost 1 base and J lost 8 bases. CDR1 and CDR2 (germline): SNHLY, FYNNEI. There are 16 residues in the CDR3.

The gene calls are TRBV6-5 and TRBJ1-5; 7 bases map to TRBD1. Germline CDR1 is MNHEY and CDR2 is SVGAGI. The CDR3 is 15 residues long. V lost 7 bases and J lost 0; bases outside the gene matches: 6. CDR3: CASTTGVNSNQPQHF. CDR3 nucleotides: TGTGCCAGCACCACAGGGGTCAATAGCAATCAGCCCCAGCATTTT.

This chain connects TRBV7-2 to TRBJ2-5; 10 bases are shared with TRBD2. Germline V CDR1 and CDR2: SGHTA, FQGNSA. The CDR3 contains 16 residues. Trimming removed 4 bases from V and 5 bases from J; junction bases left unmatched: 10. Here the CDR3 reads CASSYGVAGGLETQYF. Here the CDR3 DNA reads TGTGCCAGCAGCTATGGGGTAGCGGGGGGACTGGAGACCCAGTACTTC.

As for this clone: Other DNA sequences in the sample encode the same CDR3. The chain recombines TRBV7-3 with TRBJ2-3, with 14 bases aligning to TRBD2. Trimming cost V 5 bases and J 4 bases; bases outside gene matches: 2. CDR1 SGHTA and CDR2 FQGTGA come from the germline V gene. The CDR3 totals 15 residues. CDR3 residues: CASSLTSGGADTQYF. CDR3 nucleotide sequence: TGTGCCAGCAGCCTGACTAGCGGGGGGGCAGATACGCAGTATTTT.

The chain links TRBV18 to TRBJ2-1, with a tentative D call TRBD1 (6 bases). The V gene lost 1 base and the J gene lost 10 bases, with 17 bases spanning the gap. Germline V gene sequence: CDR1 KGHSH, CDR2 LQKENI. The CDR3 is made up of 15 amino acids. CDR3 sequence (DNA): TGTGCCAGCTCACCACAGGGAGAGGGGACAAAAGAGCAGTTCTTC. Translation: CASSPQGEGTKEQFF. Using reference TRBV18 and TRBJ2-1 for the parts outside the CDR3, the full variable domain is NAGVMQNPRHLVRRRGQEARLRCSPMKGHSHVYWYRQLPEEGLKFMVYLQKENIIDESGMPKERFSAEFPKEGPSILRIQQVVRGDSAAYFCASSPQGEGTKEQFFGPGTRLTVL.

A few counts support this clone. The chain links TRBV24-1 to TRBJ1-2, with 9 bases fitting TRBD1. The CDR3 length is 15 residues. Looked up from germline, CDR1 is KGHDR and CDR2 is SFDVKD. With 6 bases clipped from V and 8 bases from J, the junction kept 12 bases outside the gene matches. The CDR3 sequence: CATSQTGGSPGGYTF. The DNA of the CDR3 is TGTGCCACCAGTCAGACAGGGGGAAGCCCAGGGGGCTACACCTTC.

The rearrangement uses TRBV5-1 and TRBJ2-5, with TRBD1 matching 7 bases. This CDR3 is 15 amino acids long. V was pared by 7 bases and J by 2 bases, with 11 bases of the junction left unmatched. CDR1 and CDR2 (germline): SGHRS, YFSETQ. In nucleotides, the CDR3 is TGCGCCAGCCGTATAGAGGGGGCAGGGCAAGAGACCCAGTACTTC. Encoded protein: CASRIEGAGQETQYF.

The chain employs TRBV6-1 and TRBJ1-5; D uncertain. The CDR3 contains 15 residues. Trimming took 2 bases from V and 3 from J, leaving 11 bases between them. Germline V gives CDR1 MNHNS, CDR2 SASEGT. CDR3 coding DNA: TGTGCCAGCAGTGAAAGAGGGCCGATCAATCAGCCCCAGCATTTT. It yields the protein CASSERGPINQPQHF.

This clone was recorded once. Within the sample, other DNA sequences also encode this same CDR3. The chain links TRBV24-1 to TRBJ2-7; TRBD1 is a possible D gene (6 bases). The length of the CDR3 is 14 residues. V was trimmed by 3 bases and J by 4 bases, leaving 12 bases between them. From germline, CDR1 is KGHDR and CDR2 SFDVKD. As DNA, the CDR3 is TGTGCCACCAGTGATCCGGGACAAGCTTACGAGCAGTACTTC. It translates to CATSDPGQAYEQYF.

The V call is TRBV7-9, the J call TRBJ2-3, with D possibly being TRBD1 (5 bases). V was shortened by 1 base and J by 4 bases, with 12 bases between the two germline ends. There are 15 residues in the CDR3. Looked up from germline, CDR1 is SEHNR and CDR2 is FQNEAQ (reference sequence). As DNA, the CDR3 is TGTGCCAGCAGCTTAGTGGGATCAGGGCCAGATACGCAGTATTTT. Translation: CASSLVGSGPDTQYF.

The rearrangement joins TRBV6-2 or TRBV6-3 to TRBJ2-7; D is possibly TRBD1 (5 bases). The CDR3 covers 13 residues. From germline, CDR1 is MNHEY and CDR2 SVGEGT. V was trimmed by 6 bases and J by 2 bases, leaving 11 bases between them. Here the CDR3 DNA reads TGTGCCAGCAGCTGGCCAGGGACCTACGAGCAGTACTTC. Protein sequence: CASSWPGTYEQYF.

This clone was counted only a few times. The chain employs TRBV1 and TRBJ2-3; whether TRBD2, the table's D call, matches the DNA was not checked. TRBV1 constitutes a pseudogene. This CDR3 contains 16 residues. CDR3 coding DNA: TGCACCAGCAGACCCCGGGGGGCTAGCGTCACAGATACGCAGTATTTT. Translation: CTSRPRGASVTDTQYF.

The rearrangement joins TRBV2 to TRBJ2-5, with TRBD2 matching over 8 bases. Germline-derived CDR1 and CDR2 are SNHLY and FYNNEI. Trimming at V came to 9 bases and at J to 1 base, leaving 7 bases not matched to a gene. The CDR3 extends over 14 amino acids. The CDR3 DNA reads TGTGCCAGTCTGGGCGGGGGGCTCCAAGAGACCCAGTACTTC. Translated, it gives CASLGGGLQETQYF.

The chain couples TRBV2 to TRBJ1-2; 9 nucleotides line up with TRBD1. With V trimmed by 8 bases and J by 4 bases, 5 bases remained unmatched. Per germline, CDR1 SNHLY and CDR2 FYNNEI. The CDR3 consists of 13 residues. The CDR3 sequence: CASWGQGGYGYTF. The CDR3 DNA sequence: TGTGCCAGCTGGGGACAGGGAGGCTATGGCTACACCTTC. The full variable domain, with the rest looked up from reference TRBV2 and TRBJ1-2, is EPEVTQTPSHQVTQMGQEVILRCVPISNHLYFYWYRQILGQKVEFLVSFYNNEISEKSEIFDDQFSVERPDGSNFTLKIRSTKLEDSAMYFCASWGQGGYGYTFGSGTRLTVV.

V and J are TRBV19 and TRBJ1-5; 10 nucleotides align to TRBD1. This CDR3 is 13 amino acids long. V was pared by 11 bases and J by 4 bases, with 5 bases of the junction left unmatched. Looked up from germline, CDR1 is LNHDA and CDR2 is SQIVND (reference sequence). In DNA, the CDR3 is TGTGCCGTCGGGGACAGGGGAAATCAGCCCCAGCATTTT. Amino acids: CAVGDRGNQPQHF.

This chain links TRBV6-5 with TRBJ2-5, with D possibly being TRBD2 (6 bases). The V end was cut by 5 bases, the J end by 8 bases, with 21 bases between. This CDR3 contains 15 residues. Germline assignment: CDR1 MNHEY and CDR2 SVGAGI. CDR3 nucleotides: TGTGCCAGCAGTCGGGACCGGGACTCCCGGCGTACCCAGTACTTC. Protein: CASSRDRDSRRTQYF.

The sample holds one count of this clone. The chain has TRBV18 and TRBJ1-4; TRBD1 aligns across 9 bases. Germline CDR1 KGHSH, CDR2 LQKENI. Trimming took 8 bases from V and 8 from J; bases not matched to a gene: 3. The CDR3 has 12 amino acids. The CDR3 loop is CASRTGAEKLFF. The CDR3, as DNA: TGTGCCAGCCGGACAGGGGCCGAAAAACTGTTTTTT. Full variable domain (rest looked up from reference TRBV18 and TRBJ1-4): NAGVMQNPRHLVRRRGQEARLRCSPMKGHSHVYWYRQLPEEGLKFMVYLQKENIIDESGMPKERFSAEFPKEGPSILRIQQVVRGDSAAYFCASRTGAEKLFFGSGTQLSVL.

This chain uses TRBV19 with TRBJ2-1; 10 bases line up with TRBD1. Germline CDR1 and CDR2: LNHDA and SQIVND (reference sequence). V lost 9 bases to trimming and J lost 3 bases; unmatched junction nucleotides: 14. This CDR3 is 17 amino acids long. This CDR3 reads CASSKALGQGSYNEQFF. In DNA, the CDR3 is TGTGCCAGCAGCAAAGCGCTGGGACAGGGGAGCTACAATGAGCAGTTCTTC.

With respect to this clone: Other DNA sequences of this sample code for an identical CDR3. The V and J genes are TRBV5-1 and TRBJ2-1; TRBD1 matches at 7 bases. The CDR3 is made up of 14 amino acids. Unmatched junction bases numbered 4, after V lost 2 bases and J lost 5 bases. The germline CDR1 and CDR2 sequences are SGHRS and YFSETQ. In DNA, the CDR3 is TGCGCCAGCAGCTTATACAGGGGAAACAATGAGCAGTTCTTC. This gives the protein CASSLYRGNNEQFF.

The chain employs TRBV6-5 and TRBJ1-4, with a tentative D call TRBD1 (6 bases). Trimming removed 6 bases from V and 6 bases from J, with 17 bases in between. The CDR3 covers 15 residues. Germline V gives CDR1 MNHEY, CDR2 SVGAGI. Here the CDR3 reads CASSRGGREDEKLFF. In DNA form, the CDR3 reads TGTGCCAGCAGCCGGGGGGGGCGGGAGGATGAAAAACTGTTTTTT.

The chain is built from TRBV27 and TRBJ2-7; the match to TRBD2 covers 8 bases. Unmatched junction bases numbered 6, after V lost 3 bases and J lost 2 bases. Germline CDR1 MNHEY, CDR2 SMNVEV (reference sequence). This CDR3 is built from 15 residues. This CDR3 is CASSFFGGAAYEQYF. CDR3 sequence (DNA): TGTGCCAGCAGTTTCTTCGGGGGGGCGGCCTACGAGCAGTACTTC.

This clone was recorded only once. The chain is built from TRBV9 and TRBJ1-3, with D perhaps matching TRBD1 (5 bases). CDR1 and CDR2 (germline): SGDLS, YYNGEE. Trimming removed 4 bases from V and 4 bases from J, with 18 bases in between. The CDR3 runs to 16 residues. CDR3 DNA: TGTGCCAGCAGCCTAACCCCTGCAGGGCCAGGAAACACCATATATTTT. Translated: CASSLTPAGPGNTIYF.

The chain recombines TRBV24-1 with TRBJ2-2; tentative D call: TRBD2 (5 bases). The CDR3 spans 12 residues. Germline V gene lookup returns CDR1 KGHDR and CDR2 SFDVKD. V lost 8 bases to trimming and J lost 3 bases, with 6 bases between them. In DNA, the CDR3 is TGTGCCACCAACGGGGACACCGGGGAGCTGTTTTTT. Its translation is CATNGDTGELFF.